The next 23 T cell receptor beta chains were all read from a single sample in a study of blood T cell repertoires in COVID-19. This table comes from immunoSEQ multiplex PCR, and its TCRdb copy is limited to in-frame clones, with some not included. The sample consists of a few hundred thousand clones, 80% to 90% of them appearing once. Sequencing used PBMCs or T cells enriched from blood (not recorded which). The receptors derive from a woman in her forties or fifties who had recovered from COVID-19.

The chain is built from TRBV30 and TRBJ1-2; D perhaps matches TRBD1 (6 bases). This CDR3 is built from 12 residues. The V end lost 5 bases, the J end lost 7 bases, and 14 bases lay between the germline ends. From germline, CDR1 is GTSNPN and CDR2 SVGIG (reference sequence). CDR3 sequence reads: CAWGGGGAGYTF. The CDR3 DNA sequence: TGTGCCTGGGGAGGAGGGGGAGCTGGCTACACCTTC. Full variable domain (remainder filled in from reference TRBV30 and TRBJ1-2): SQTIHQWPATLVQPVGSPLSLECTVEGTSNPNLYWYRQAAGRGLQLLFYSVGIGQISSEVPQNLSASRPQDRQFILSSKKLLLSDSGFYLCAWGGGGAGYTFGSGTRLTVV.

J is TRBJ2-2 and V is TRBV19, with 8 bases lining up with TRBD2. The CDR3 totals 16 residues. V was pared by 5 bases and J by 5 bases, with 10 bases of the junction left unmatched. CDR1 is LNHDA, CDR2 SQIVND, per germline (reference sequence). In nucleotides, the CDR3 is TGTGCCAGTAGTTTAATAGCGGGGTCGTGGACCGGGGAGCTGTTTTTT. The encoded protein is CASSLIAGSWTGELFF.

The chain carries TRBV5-4 and TRBJ2-1, with TRBD2 identical over 11 bases. This CDR3 is built from 15 residues. The germline V gene encodes CDR1 SGHNT and CDR2 YYREEE (reference sequence). Losses at the gene ends were 4 bases for V and 8 bases for J; bases not matched to a gene: 8. CDR3 nucleotides: TGTGCCAGCAGCACCATAGCGGGGGGGATCGATGAGCAGTTCTTC. Its protein is CASSTIAGGIDEQFF.

Only one count was recorded for this clone. The J gene is TRBJ2-1, the V gene TRBV9; D remains ambiguous. The CDR3 has 15 residues. V was pared by 0 bases and J by 1 base, with 8 bases between. The germline CDR1 and CDR2 sequences are SGDLS and YYNGEE. The CDR3 coding sequence is TGTGCCAGCAGCGTAGGTTCCACATCCTACAATGAGCAGTTCTTC. Protein product: CASSVGSTSYNEQFF.

The chain has TRBV5-8 and TRBJ2-6, with D perhaps TRBD2 (6 bases). This CDR3 region has 17 residues. Germline V gives CDR1 SGHTS, CDR2 YDEGEE. V was shortened by 4 bases and J by 1 base, with 15 bases between the two germline ends. CDR3 sequence reads: CASSLGTYLSGANVLTF. CDR3 nucleotide sequence: TGTGCCAGCAGCCTCGGGACTTACCTGTCTGGGGCCAACGTCCTGACTTTC.

The V call is TRBV4-2, the J call TRBJ1-1; a weak D match, TRBD1 (5 bases). V was shortened by 1 base and J by 4 bases, with 10 bases between the two germline ends. The germline CDR1 and CDR2 sequences are LGHNA and YNFKEQ. The CDR3 consists of 14 residues. As DNA, the CDR3 is TGTGCCAGCAGCCAAGGCGCGGGGGTCACTGAAGCTTTCTTT. Translated, it gives CASSQGAGVTEAFF.

The CDR3 protein is CASSWGRTDTQYF. CDR3 nucleotides: TGTGCCAGCAGTTGGGGCCGCACAGATACGCAGTATTTT. V and J are TRBV12-3 or TRBV12-4 and TRBJ2-3; possibly TRBD1 for D (5 bases). Trimming stripped 4 bases from V and 1 base from J, with 6 bases between. The CDR3 runs to 13 residues.

V and J are TRBV28 and TRBJ1-4; TRBD1 matches 10 bases. Looked up from germline, CDR1 is MDHEN and CDR2 is SYDVKM. CDR3 length: 15 amino acids. J lost 4 bases, V lost 5 bases, and 4 bases had no gene match. CDR3 amino acids: CASSGTGVFNEKLFF. As DNA, the CDR3 is TGTGCCAGCAGTGGGACAGGGGTGTTTAATGAAAAACTGTTTTTT.

V and J are TRBV10-3 and TRBJ1-2; 7 nucleotides agree with TRBD1. This CDR3 is 14 amino acids long. In germline, CDR1 is ENHRY, CDR2 SYGVKD. V lost 5 bases to trimming and J lost 7 bases; unmatched junction nucleotides: 10. DNA of the CDR3: TGTGCCATCAGTAGCGACAGGGAGGTACCTGGCTACACCTTC. Translated, it gives CAISSDREVPGYTF.

The V call is TRBV9, the J call TRBJ2-3, with D unresolved. The CDR3 has 14 amino acids. With 0 bases removed from V and 7 bases from J, the gap between germline ends came to 12 bases. Germline V CDR1 and CDR2: SGDLS, YYNGEE. In DNA, the CDR3 is TGTGCCAGCAGCGTAGAGATGGGCTTGAATACGCAGTATTTT. Translated, it gives CASSVEMGLNTQYF.

This clone was found a few times. The CDR3 region is CATTPGTFDSGNTIYF. The CDR3 coding sequence is TGCGCCACTACACCCGGGACATTCGACTCTGGAAACACCATATATTTT. The chain has TRBV5-1 and TRBJ1-3; maybe TRBD1 (6 bases). The CDR3 runs to 16 residues. V lost 9 bases and J lost 0, with 19 bases in between. CDR1 and CDR2 from the germline V gene are SGHRS and YFSETQ.

This rearrangement joins TRBV12-3 or TRBV12-4 to TRBJ2-3, with 8 bases aligning to TRBD2. This CDR3 is built from 13 residues. The CDR3 bases are TGTGCGGTGGGCGGGGGGAGCACAGATACGCAGTATTTT. Its protein is CAVGGGSTDTQYF.

This chain links TRBV2 with TRBJ2-7; a possible D gene is TRBD2 (7 bases). From germline, CDR1 is SNHLY and CDR2 FYNNEI. The CDR3 contains 15 residues. Trimming took off 6 bases at V and 3 bases at J, with 18 bases between the two ends. The chain's CDR3 is CASSGEGRGFYEQYF. CDR3 nucleotide sequence: TGTGCCAGCAGCGGGGAGGGCAGGGGTTTCTACGAGCAGTACTTC. The complete variable domain, with remaining parts taken from reference TRBV2 and TRBJ2-7, reads EPEVTQTPSHQVTQMGQEVILRCVPISNHLYFYWYRQILGQKVEFLVSFYNNEISEKSEIFDDQFSVERPDGSNFTLKIRSTKLEDSAMYFCASSGEGRGFYEQYFGPGTRLTVT.

The chain uses TRBV12-3 or TRBV12-4 and TRBJ1-4; the D gene is possibly TRBD1 (5 bases). The CDR3 is 13 amino acids. Trimming stripped 6 bases from V and 12 bases from J, with 17 bases between. The CDR3 spells CASRREQGGELFF. CDR3 nucleotides: TGTGCCAGCAGACGGGAGCAGGGTGGAGAACTGTTTTTT.

The chain is built from TRBV2 and TRBJ1-5, with a weak D call TRBD1 (5 bases). V gave up 8 bases and J gave up 3 bases, with 11 bases separating them. The CDR3 contains 13 residues. The germline gives CDR1 SNHLY, CDR2 FYNNEI. CDR3 DNA sequence: TGTGCCAGCTCCAGGGTTCCCAATCAGCCCCAGCATTTT. This codes for CASSRVPNQPQHF. Variable domain in full (rest from reference TRBV2 and TRBJ1-5): EPEVTQTPSHQVTQMGQEVILRCVPISNHLYFYWYRQILGQKVEFLVSFYNNEISEKSEIFDDQFSVERPDGSNFTLKIRSTKLEDSAMYFCASSRVPNQPQHFGDGTRLSIL.

The chain couples TRBV4-2 to TRBJ2-3; D may be TRBD2 (6 bases). V was clipped by 0 bases and J by 2 bases, with 15 bases between them. CDR1 is LGHNA, CDR2 YNFKEQ, per germline. The CDR3 runs 17 residues. CDR3 in DNA: TGTGCCAGCAGCCAAGATGGGGGACTGGTCGCCACAGATACGCAGTATTTT. Encoded protein: CASSQDGGLVATDTQYF.

V is TRBV7-8 and J is TRBJ2-2; weak D call: TRBD2 (6 bases). V was pared by 7 bases and J by 5 bases, with 17 bases between. CDR3 length: 15 residues. CDR1 SGHVS and CDR2 FQNEAQ come from the germline V gene. The CDR3 protein is CASNQLARGTGELFF. In DNA, the CDR3 is TGTGCCAGCAACCAACTAGCCCGAGGGACCGGGGAGCTGTTTTTT.

The chain links TRBV20-1 to TRBJ1-1, with 9 bases lining up with TRBD1. V lost 3 bases to trimming and J lost 6 bases; unmatched junction nucleotides: 11. The CDR3 extends over 15 amino acids. CDR1 and CDR2 from the germline V gene are DFQATT and SNEGSKA (reference sequence). The CDR3 nucleotides are TGCAGTGCTAGTTTTACAGGGGGCGGGCTAGCTGAAGCTTTCTTT. Its translation: CSASFTGGGLAEAFF.

This chain joins TRBV5-1 and TRBJ1-1, with a tentative D call TRBD1 (6 bases). Trimming took off 2 bases at V and 5 bases at J, with 13 bases between the two ends. Germline V gene data show CDR1 as SGHRS and CDR2 as YFSETQ. The CDR3 totals 14 residues. The CDR3 bases are TGCGCCAGCAGCTTCAGGGGCACGGGGACTGAAGCTTTCTTT. Translation gives CASSFRGTGTEAFF.

This rearrangement joins TRBV4-3 to TRBJ2-7; D possibly corresponds to TRBD1 (6 bases). V dropped 0 bases and J dropped 5 bases, with 14 bases sitting between them. The CDR3 runs to 15 residues. Germline CDR1 reads LGHNA; CDR2 reads YSLEER. The CDR3 bases are TGCGCCAGCAGCCAAGATCTACAGGGAGCGGACGAGCAGTACTTC. Protein sequence: CASSQDLQGADEQYF.

This clone appeared a single time. The V gene is TRBV18, the J gene TRBJ2-5; 7 nucleotides line up with TRBD1. V lost 3 bases, J lost 5 bases, and 9 bases stayed unmatched. CDR1 is KGHSH, CDR2 LQKENI, per germline. The CDR3 loop spans 15 amino acids. DNA for the CDR3: TGTGCCAGCTCACCGCGGCGGACAGGCTGGGAGACCCAGTACTTC. Protein: CASSPRRTGWETQYF.

This CDR3 reads CASSEGDSNQPQHF. As DNA, the CDR3 is TGTGCCAGCAGTGAAGGGGACTCCAATCAGCCCCAGCATTTT. V and J are TRBV2 and TRBJ1-5; D perhaps matches TRBD1 (5 bases). Germline V gives CDR1 SNHLY, CDR2 FYNNEI. Trimming pared 1 base from V and 3 bases from J, leaving 7 bases between. The CDR3 is 14 residues long.

Note on this clone: The same CDR3 arises from other DNA sequences in this sample as well. This chain links TRBV5-1 with TRBJ1-1, with 7 bases fitting TRBD1. The CDR3 runs to 13 residues. Trimming took 4 bases from V and 4 from J; bases not matched to a gene: 4. Germline-derived CDR1 and CDR2 are SGHRS and YFSETQ. CDR3 amino acids: CASSPQGSTEAFF. The DNA of the CDR3 is TGCGCCAGCAGCCCACAGGGGAGCACTGAAGCTTTCTTT.